This T cell receptor (beta chain) emerged from a study of blood T cell repertoires in COVID-19. Study at large: In each case, the material was cDNA or gDNA derived from T cells, B-cell-depleted T cells, or PBMCs.

CDR3 length: 14 amino acids. The J segment lost 8 bases and the V segment lost 3 bases, leaving 5 bases of the junction unmatched. Germline CDR1 reads SEHNR; CDR2 reads FQNEAQ (reference sequence). Seattle patient enrollment occurred during active infection, with longitudinal follow-up thereafter. Data came from immunoSEQ multiplex PCR; TCRdb stores just in-frame clones and leaves some out. This sample yields tens of thousands of clones, of which 88% are seen a single time; around two fifths belongs to the top ten. Sequences were obtained from peripheral blood. This sequence was found in a woman aged 55-70 years with COVID-19, enrolled during active disease. The chain combines TRBV7-9 with TRBJ2-1; 9 nucleotides agree with TRBD2. CDR3 coding DNA: TGTGCCAGCAGCTTCGAGCGGGGGGCCCATGAGCAGTTCTTC. Translating gives CASSFERGAHEQFF.